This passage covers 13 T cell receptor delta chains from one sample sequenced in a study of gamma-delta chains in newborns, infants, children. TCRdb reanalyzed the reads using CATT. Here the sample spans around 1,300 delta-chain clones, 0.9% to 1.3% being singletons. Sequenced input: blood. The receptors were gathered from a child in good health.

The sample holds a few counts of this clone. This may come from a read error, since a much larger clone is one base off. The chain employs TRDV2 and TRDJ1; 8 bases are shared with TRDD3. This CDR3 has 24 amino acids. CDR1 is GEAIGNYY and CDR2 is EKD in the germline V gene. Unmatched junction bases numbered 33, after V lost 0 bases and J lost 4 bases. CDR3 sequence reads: CACDTVPSSHGGLSTGGLYDKLIF. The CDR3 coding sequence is TGTGCCTGTGACACCGTACCTTCATCTCACGGAGGGCTAAGTACTGGGGGGCTCTACGATAAACTCATCTTT.

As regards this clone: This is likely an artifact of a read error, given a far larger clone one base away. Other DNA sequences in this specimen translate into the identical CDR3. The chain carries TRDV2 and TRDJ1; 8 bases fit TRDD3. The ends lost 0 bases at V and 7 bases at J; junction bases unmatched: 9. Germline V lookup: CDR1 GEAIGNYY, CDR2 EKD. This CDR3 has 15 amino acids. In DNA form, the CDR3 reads TGTGCCTGTGACACCGTACTGGGGGGTCCGAGTAAACTCATCTTT. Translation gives CACDTVLGGPSKLIF.

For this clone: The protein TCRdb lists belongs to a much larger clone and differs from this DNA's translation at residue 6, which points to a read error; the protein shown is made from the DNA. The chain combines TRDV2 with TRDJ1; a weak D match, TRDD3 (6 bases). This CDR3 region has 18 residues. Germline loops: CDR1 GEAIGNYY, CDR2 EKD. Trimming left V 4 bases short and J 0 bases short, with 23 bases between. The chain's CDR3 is CACDPAGGGRTYTDKLIF. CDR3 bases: TGTGCCTGTGATCCCGCCGGTGGGGGTCGAACGTACACCGATAAACTCATCTTT.

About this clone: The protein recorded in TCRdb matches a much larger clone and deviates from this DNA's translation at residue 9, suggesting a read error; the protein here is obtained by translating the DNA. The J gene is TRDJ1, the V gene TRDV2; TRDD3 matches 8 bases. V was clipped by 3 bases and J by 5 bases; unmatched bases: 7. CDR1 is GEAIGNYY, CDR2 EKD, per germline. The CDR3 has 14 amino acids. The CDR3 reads CACDLVLGGDKLIF. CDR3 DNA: TGTGCCTGTGACCTCGTACTGGGGGGTGATAAACTCATCTTT.

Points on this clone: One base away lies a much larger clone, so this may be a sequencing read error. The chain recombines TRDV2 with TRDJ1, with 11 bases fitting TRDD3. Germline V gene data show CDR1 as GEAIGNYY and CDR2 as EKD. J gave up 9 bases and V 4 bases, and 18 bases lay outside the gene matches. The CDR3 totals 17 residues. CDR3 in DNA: TGTGCCTGTGAGGCTCTACAGGGGTTGGGGGATACGCTGGAACTCATCTTT. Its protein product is CACEALQGLGDTLELIF.

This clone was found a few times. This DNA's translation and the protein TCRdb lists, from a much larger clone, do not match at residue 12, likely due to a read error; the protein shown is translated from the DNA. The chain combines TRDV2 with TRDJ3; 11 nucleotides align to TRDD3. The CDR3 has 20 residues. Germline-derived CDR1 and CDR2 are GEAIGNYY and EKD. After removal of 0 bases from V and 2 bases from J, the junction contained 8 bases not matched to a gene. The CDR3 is CACDTILGDKSPWDTRQMFF. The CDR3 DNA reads TGTGCCTGTGACACCATACTGGGGGATAAAAGCCCCTGGGACACCCGACAGATGTTTTTC.

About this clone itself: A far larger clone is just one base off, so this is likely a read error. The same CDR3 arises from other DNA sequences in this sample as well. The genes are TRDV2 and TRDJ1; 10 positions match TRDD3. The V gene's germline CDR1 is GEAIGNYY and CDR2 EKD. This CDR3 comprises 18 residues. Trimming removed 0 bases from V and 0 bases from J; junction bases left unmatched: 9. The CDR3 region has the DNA TGTGCCTGTGACACCGTTCCCACTGGGGGATTGAACACCGATAAACTCATCTTT. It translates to CACDTVPTGGLNTDKLIF.

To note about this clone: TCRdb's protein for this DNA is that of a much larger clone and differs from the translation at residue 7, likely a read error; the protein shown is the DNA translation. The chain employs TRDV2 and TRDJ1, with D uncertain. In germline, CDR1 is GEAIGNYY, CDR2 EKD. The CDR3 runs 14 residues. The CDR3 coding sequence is TGTGCCTGTGACTCTGTACCGCGGTCCGATAAACCCATCTTT. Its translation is CACDSVPRSDKPIF.

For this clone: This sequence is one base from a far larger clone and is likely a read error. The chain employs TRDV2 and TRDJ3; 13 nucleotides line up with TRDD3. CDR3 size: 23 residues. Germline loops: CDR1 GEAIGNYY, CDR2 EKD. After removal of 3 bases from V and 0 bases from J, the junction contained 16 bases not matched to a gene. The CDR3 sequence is CACDLPSTGGYAPGSWDTRQMFF. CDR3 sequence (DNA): TGTGCCTGTGACCTACCAAGTACTGGGGGATACGCGCCAGGCTCCTGGGACACCCGACAGATGTTTTTC.

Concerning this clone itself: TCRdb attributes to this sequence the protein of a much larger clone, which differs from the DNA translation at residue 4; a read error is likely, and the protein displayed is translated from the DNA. CDR3 sequence (DNA): TGTGCCTGTGGCACAACGGGATCGACCCCCTGGGACACCCGACAGATGTTTTTC. This encodes CACGTTGSTPWDTRQMFF. V and J are TRDV2 and TRDJ3; D possibly corresponds to TRDD3 (5 bases). The ends were cut back, 5 bases at V and 2 bases at J, with 18 bases in the middle. Germline CDR1 reads GEAIGNYY; CDR2 reads EKD. There are 18 residues in the CDR3.

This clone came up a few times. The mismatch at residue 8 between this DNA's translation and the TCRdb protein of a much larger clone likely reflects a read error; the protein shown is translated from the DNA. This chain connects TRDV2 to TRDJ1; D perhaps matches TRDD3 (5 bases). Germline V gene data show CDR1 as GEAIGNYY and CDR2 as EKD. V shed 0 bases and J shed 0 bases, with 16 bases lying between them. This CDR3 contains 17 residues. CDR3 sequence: CACDTSGGTEYTDKLIF. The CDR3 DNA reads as TGTGCCTGTGACACCTCGGGGGGTACGGAGTACACCGATAAACTCATCTTT.

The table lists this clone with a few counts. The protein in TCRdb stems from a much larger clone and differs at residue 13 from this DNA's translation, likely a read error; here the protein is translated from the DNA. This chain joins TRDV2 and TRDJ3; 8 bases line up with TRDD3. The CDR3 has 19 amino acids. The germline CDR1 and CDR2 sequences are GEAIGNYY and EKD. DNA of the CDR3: TGTGCCTGTGACACCGCTGGGGGACTCAGCTCCTGGGGCACCCGACAGATGTTTTTC. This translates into CACDTAGGLSSWGTRQMFF.

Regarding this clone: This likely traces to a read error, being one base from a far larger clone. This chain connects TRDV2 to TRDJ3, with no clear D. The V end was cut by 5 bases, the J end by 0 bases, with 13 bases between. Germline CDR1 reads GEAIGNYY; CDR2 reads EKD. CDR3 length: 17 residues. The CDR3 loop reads CACGLSTHSWDTRQMFF. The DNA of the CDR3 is TGTGCCTGTGGCCTCAGTACTCACTCCTGGGACACCCGACAGATGTTTTTC.